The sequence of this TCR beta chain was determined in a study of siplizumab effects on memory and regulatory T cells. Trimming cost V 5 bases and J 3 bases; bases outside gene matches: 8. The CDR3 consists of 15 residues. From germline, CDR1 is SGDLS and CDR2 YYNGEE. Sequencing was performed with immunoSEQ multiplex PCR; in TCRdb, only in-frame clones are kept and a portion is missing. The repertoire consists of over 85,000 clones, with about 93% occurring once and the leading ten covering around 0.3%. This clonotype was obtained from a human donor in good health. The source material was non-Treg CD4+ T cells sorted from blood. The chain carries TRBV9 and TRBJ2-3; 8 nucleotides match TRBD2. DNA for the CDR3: TGTGCCAGCAGGCCACCGGGACTAGGGACAGATACGCAGTATTTT. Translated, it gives CASRPPGLGTDTQYF.